This passage covers 12 T cell receptor beta chains from one sample sequenced in a study of cytomegalovirus exposure and HLA in healthy donors. Researchers ran the PCR with 60 Vbeta and 13 Jbeta primers. Profiled with immunoSEQ multiplex PCR; TCRdb holds only in-frame clones, not every one. The sample shows approximately 47,000 clones, and less than 20% sits with its ten largest clones. The sequenced material came from PBMCs. These receptors came from a male donor in good health and CMV-seronegative.

CDR3 amino acids: CASSRLANEKLFF. The DNA for the CDR3 is TGTGCCAGCAGTCGACTCGCTAATGAAAAACTGTTTTTT. V and J are TRBV6-5 and TRBJ1-4; no clear D. The ends were cut back, 5 bases at V and 3 bases at J, with 7 bases in the middle. The germline CDR1 and CDR2 sequences are MNHEY and SVGAGI. The CDR3 has 13 residues.

The chain employs TRBV5-1 and TRBJ2-5; D possibly corresponds to TRBD1 (5 bases). Trimming stripped 2 bases from V and 1 base from J, with 12 bases between. The CDR3 contains 15 residues. Germline V lookup: CDR1 SGHRS, CDR2 YFSETQ. The CDR3 DNA reads TGCGCCAGCAGCTTCTTTGACAGTTCCCAAGAGACCCAGTACTTC. Amino acids: CASSFFDSSQETQYF.

The chain combines TRBV29-1 with TRBJ2-1, with D perhaps matching TRBD1 (5 bases). This CDR3 has 11 amino acids. Germline V gives CDR1 SQVTM, CDR2 ANQGSEA. With 6 bases removed from V and 3 bases from J, the gap between germline ends came to 6 bases. The CDR3, as DNA: TGCAGCGTCGGACACTACAATGAGCAGTTCTTC. It yields the protein CSVGHYNEQFF.

This sequence joins TRBV9 and TRBJ1-6; 9 positions match TRBD1. Germline V gene lookup returns CDR1 SGDLS and CDR2 YYNGEE. There are 14 residues in the CDR3. The junction had 4 bases not matched to a gene; V was cut back by 2 bases and J by 10 bases. The CDR3 region is CASSVGTGQSPLHF. The CDR3 nucleotides are TGTGCCAGCAGCGTCGGGACAGGGCAATCACCCCTCCACTTT.

The gene calls are TRBV11-3 and TRBJ2-3; weak D call: TRBD2 (6 bases). Between the trimmed V and J ends, which lost 5 bases and 5 bases, there was a span of 14 bases. The germline CDR1 and CDR2 sequences are SGHNT and YENEEA. The CDR3 spans 14 residues. The CDR3 is CASSPFEGGDTQYF. CDR3 DNA: TGTGCCAGCAGCCCCTTTGAGGGAGGAGATACGCAGTATTTT.

This sequence joins TRBV6-1 and TRBJ2-7; a possible D gene is TRBD1 (6 bases). Germline V gene lookup returns CDR1 MNHNS and CDR2 SASEGT. Trimming cost V 2 bases and J 1 base, with 12 bases left between them. The CDR3 is 15 residues long. In nucleotides, the CDR3 is TGTGCCAGCAGTGAACAGTCAGGGGAGTCCTACGAGCAGTACTTC. Protein: CASSEQSGESYEQYF.

The V gene is TRBV30, the J gene TRBJ2-7; TRBD1 matches at 8 bases. The V segment lost 2 bases and the J segment 5 bases; nucleotides outside the gene matches: 8. CDR1 GTSNPN and CDR2 SVGIG come from the germline V gene (reference sequence). This CDR3 region has 14 residues. CDR3 nucleotide sequence: TGTGCCTGGAGTAGGGCAGGGGGCTTGGACGAGCAGTACTTC. Translation gives CAWSRAGGLDEQYF.

The rearrangement links TRBV19 to TRBJ2-7; TRBD1 aligns across 8 bases. The CDR3 spans 15 residues. Germline loops: CDR1 LNHDA, CDR2 SQIVND (reference sequence). V dropped 3 bases and J dropped 2; count of bases not matched to a gene: 6. The chain's CDR3 is CASSIPGQATYEQYF. DNA for the CDR3: TGTGCCAGTAGTATCCCGGGACAGGCAACCTACGAGCAGTACTTC.

V and J are TRBV5-1 and TRBJ1-4; D gene ambiguous. This CDR3 is 14 amino acids long. V was shortened by 3 bases and J by 0 bases, with 6 bases between the two germline ends. Germline CDR1 SGHRS, CDR2 YFSETQ. The CDR3 DNA is TGCGCCAGCAGCTCGGGAGCAACTAATGAAAAACTGTTTTTT. Amino acids: CASSSGATNEKLFF.

The genes are TRBV1 and TRBJ2-3; TRBD2, the table's D call, lacks a check against the DNA. TRBV1 is described as a pseudogene. This CDR3 region has 19 residues. CDR3 bases: TGCACCAGCAGCCAAGAGGATATTAGACTAGCGGATAGCACAGATACGCAGTATTTT. Its protein product is CTSSQEDIRLADSTDTQYF.

V is TRBV7-3 and J is TRBJ2-5, with D hard to call. The CDR3 is 16 residues long. Germline-derived CDR1 and CDR2 are SGHTA and FQGTGA. V lost 8 bases and J lost 5, with 24 bases in between. In DNA, the CDR3 is TGTGCCAGCCCCCCCCCGGGTGATAGCTTTGGGGAGACCCAGTACTTC. This codes for CASPPPGDSFGETQYF.

The chain employs TRBV27 and TRBJ1-1; unclear D gene. CDR1 is MNHEY and CDR2 is SMNVEV in the germline V gene (reference sequence). This CDR3 has 13 residues. V lost 3 bases and J lost 1, with 6 bases in between. CDR3 in DNA: TGTGCCAGCAGTTTTATCGGGAACACTGAAGCTTTCTTT. Residues: CASSFIGNTEAFF.